A selection of T cell receptor beta chains follows, all from one sample in a study of blood T cells in healthy people across ages. MiXCR was run by TCRdb on the 5' RACE reads, yielding one entry per CDR3 protein. Of approximately 770,000 distinct CDR3 sequences listed, over 45% are singletons. Sequencing was performed on blood. Receptors were obtained from a man in his thirties or forties in good health. Each CDR3 is given with its conserved first and last residue. A D gene is named only where the DNA matches it firmly. Not every row has a clone size; where given, it reads once, few, many or a size class.

V: TRBV29-1; D: NA; length: 14; J: TRBJ2-1; size: few; CDR3: CSVHLPSSYNEQFF; DNA: TGCAGCGTACATTTACCGAGCTCCTACAATGAGCAGTTCTTC
V: TRBV28; D: NA; length: 14; J: TRBJ2-7; size: NA; CDR3: CASSLVGNYNEQYF; DNA: TGTGCCAGCAGTTTAGTGGGGAACTACAATGAGCAGTACTTC
V: TRBV11-2; D: NA; length: 14; J: TRBJ2-7; size: NA; CDR3: CASSRGASSYEQYF; DNA: TGTGCCAGCAGCCGAGGGGCCTCCTCCTACGAGCAGTACTTC
V: TRBV15; D: NA; length: 12; J: TRBJ2-1; size: NA; CDR3: CATSRVAGRQFF; DNA: TGTGCCACCAGCAGAGTCGCGGGAAGACAGTTCTTC
V: TRBV20-1; D: TRBD2; length: 18; J: TRBJ2-3; size: NA; CDR3: CSAKFPGLAGAGADTQYF; DNA: TGCAGTGCGAAATTCCCGGGACTAGCGGGGGCGGGGGCAGATACGCAGTATTTT
V: TRBV7-2; D: TRBD2; length: 15; J: TRBJ2-5; size: NA; CDR3: CASSPRSSGSETQYF; DNA: TGTGCCAGCAGCCCCAGGTCTAGCGGGAGTGAGACCCAGTACTTC
V: TRBV5-1; D: TRBD2; length: 18; J: TRBJ2-7; size: NA; CDR3: CASSLPSGSHLSYNEQYF; DNA: TGCGCCAGCAGCTTACCTAGCGGGAGTCATCTCTCCTACAATGAGCAGTACTTC
V: TRBV20-1; D: TRBD1; length: 15; J: TRBJ1-2; size: NA; CDR3: CSAPNTRDSLYGYTF; DNA: TGCAGCGCCCCCAACACCCGGGACAGCCTCTATGGCTACACCTTC
V: TRBV25-1; D: NA; length: 8; J: TRBJ1-2; size: NA; CDR3: CARDGYTF; DNA: TGTGCCAGGGATGGCTACACCTTC
V: TRBV6-2/TRBV6-3; D: NA; length: 18; J: TRBJ2-5; size: NA; CDR3: CASSSGTEGRAGQETQYF; DNA: TGTGCCAGCAGTTCGGGGACAGAAGGACGAGCGGGTCAAGAGACCCAGTACTTC
V: TRBV20-1; D: TRBD1; length: 14; J: TRBJ2-7; size: NA; CDR3: CSVVTGQGVDEQYF; DNA: TGCAGTGTGGTTACGGGACAGGGTGTGGACGAGCAGTACTTC
V: TRBV3-1; D: NA; length: 15; J: TRBJ2-4; size: few; CDR3: CASSQRVNSGNIQYF; DNA: TGTGCCAGCAGCCAGAGGGTGAACTCGGGGAACATTCAGTACTTC
V: TRBV7-2; D: NA; length: 15; J: TRBJ2-7; size: NA; CDR3: CASSLVDQIAYEQYF; DNA: TGTGCCAGCAGCTTAGTGGATCAGATCGCCTACGAGCAGTACTTC
V: TRBV25-1; D: TRBD2; length: 18; J: TRBJ2-3; size: NA; CDR3: CASSDRGTSGSSADTQYF; DNA: TGTGCCAGCAGTGATCGTGGGACTAGCGGGAGTTCCGCAGATACGCAGTATTTT
V: TRBV12-3/TRBV12-4; D: NA; length: 15; J: TRBJ2-3; size: NA; CDR3: CASSLAGSAIHTQYF; DNA: TGTGCCAGCAGTTTGGCGGGGAGCGCCATCCATACGCAGTATTTT
V: TRBV20-1; D: TRBD2; length: 14; J: TRBJ2-5; size: NA; CDR3: CSAGPSGGSNEQYF; DNA: TGCAGTGCGGGTCCTAGCGGGGGGTCTAATGAGCAGTACTTC
V: TRBV7-9; D: TRBD1; length: 15; J: TRBJ2-3; size: few; CDR3: CASSESLTGYDTQYF; DNA: TGTGCCAGCAGCGAAAGCCTGACAGGGTATGATACGCAGTATTTT
V: TRBV21-1; D: NA; length: 16; J: TRBJ2-7; size: NA; CDR3: CASSKGGQGISYEQYF; DNA: TGTGCCAGCAGCAAAGGGGGACAGGGAATTTCCTACGAGCAGTACTTC
V: TRBV20-1; D: NA; length: 15; J: TRBJ2-7; size: NA; CDR3: CSARAQAGFSYEQYF; DNA: TGCAGTGCTAGAGCGCAGGCCGGGTTTTCCTACGAGCAGTACTTC
V: TRBV7-6; D: NA; length: 14; J: TRBJ1-1; size: NA; CDR3: CASSLSGGPAEAFF; DNA: TGTGCCAGCAGCTTAAGCGGGGGGCCCGCTGAAGCTTTCTTT
V: TRBV7-2; D: NA; length: 13; J: TRBJ2-5; size: NA; CDR3: CANSFPPLETQYF; DNA: TGTGCCAACAGCTTCCCTCCTTTGGAGACCCAGTACTTC
V: TRBV7-2; D: NA; length: 13; J: TRBJ1-2; size: NA; CDR3: CASRPPARDGYTF; DNA: TGTGCCAGCAGACCACCCGCCCGGGATGGCTACACCTTC
V: TRBV20-1; D: TRBD1; length: 16; J: TRBJ2-6; size: NA; CDR3: CSAKGQNDVWANVLTF; DNA: TGCAGTGCCAAGGGACAGAATGATGTCTGGGCCAACGTCCTGACTTTC
V: TRBV29-1; D: TRBD1; length: 14; J: TRBJ2-7; size: NA; CDR3: CSVEGRTGGNEQYF; DNA: TGCAGCGTTGAAGGAAGGACAGGGGGCAACGAGCAGTACTTC